Below, one T cell receptor beta chain is given with its context. No antigen is known for it. The sample originates from a study of T-cell memory formation after mild COVID-19. Whole-study findings and limits: Certain responding clones were present in pre-infection memory, suggesting participation of cross-reactive memory.

In germline, CDR1 is LGHDT, CDR2 YNNKEL (reference sequence). With V trimmed by 1 base and J by 7 bases, 5 bases remained unmatched. The CDR3 runs 15 residues. The TCR alpha and TCR beta cDNA libraries, bearing sample barcodes and UMIs, were generated by 5'RACE using constant-segment primers. From the 5' RACE reads, TCRdb called clonotypes with MiXCR, one entry per CDR3 protein. In the table there are about 170,000 distinct CDR3 sequences, 10% to 15% of which are singletons. The sequencing input was PBMCs or a T cell subset sorted from them (not recorded which). The rearrangement uses TRBV3-1 and TRBJ2-3, with TRBD2 matching 10 bases. This receptor was identified in a young man who had mild COVID-19 (a few samples of this study predate the infection). Cell type and time point are not known. The CDR3 nucleotides read TGTGCCAGCAGCCAAGGGGTAGCGGGGGGATATACGCAGTATTTT. It codes for CASSQGVAGGYTQYF.